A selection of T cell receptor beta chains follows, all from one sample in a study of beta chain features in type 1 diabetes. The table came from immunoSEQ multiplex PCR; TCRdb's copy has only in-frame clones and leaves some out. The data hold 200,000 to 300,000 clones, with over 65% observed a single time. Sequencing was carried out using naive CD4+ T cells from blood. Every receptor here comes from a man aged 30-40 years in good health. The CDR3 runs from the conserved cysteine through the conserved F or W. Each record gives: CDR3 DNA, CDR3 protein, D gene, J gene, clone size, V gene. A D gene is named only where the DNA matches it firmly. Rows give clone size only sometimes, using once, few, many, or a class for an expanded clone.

cdr3_nt: TGCAGCGTTGAGTATAAGGGCCACTCCTACGAGCAGTACTTC; cdr3_aa: CSVEYKGHSYEQYF; d_call: .; j_call: TRBJ2-7; clone_size: .; v_call: TRBV29-1
cdr3_nt: TGTGCCTGGAACAGGGACTATGGCTACACCTTC; cdr3_aa: CAWNRDYGYTF; d_call: .; j_call: TRBJ1-2; clone_size: .; v_call: TRBV30
cdr3_nt: TGTGCCAGCAGTCTCGGGACTTATGGCTACACCTTC; cdr3_aa: CASSLGTYGYTF; d_call: .; j_call: TRBJ1-2; clone_size: .; v_call: TRBV7-2
cdr3_nt: TGTGCCATCAGTCTCCAGGGGTTCCACGAGCAGTACTTC; cdr3_aa: CAISLQGFHEQYF; d_call: .; j_call: TRBJ2-7; clone_size: .; v_call: TRBV10-3
cdr3_nt: TGCAGCGTTGAAGATCGGTCCAGGTCTTCTGAAGCTTTCTTT; cdr3_aa: CSVEDRSRSSEAFF; d_call: .; j_call: TRBJ1-1; clone_size: few; v_call: TRBV29-1
cdr3_nt: TGTGCCAGCAGCTTAGACAGGAGCCAAGAGACCCAGTACTTC; cdr3_aa: CASSLDRSQETQYF; d_call: .; j_call: TRBJ2-5; clone_size: .; v_call: TRBV7-2
cdr3_nt: TGTGCCAGCAGTCCGCCGGGACAGAGCTACGAGCAGTACTTC; cdr3_aa: CASSPPGQSYEQYF; d_call: TRBD1; j_call: TRBJ2-7; clone_size: .; v_call: TRBV28
cdr3_nt: TGTGCCAGCAGCTTACGTCCAATTCAAGAGACCCAGTACTTC; cdr3_aa: CASSLRPIQETQYF; d_call: .; j_call: TRBJ2-5; clone_size: .; v_call: TRBV7-9
cdr3_nt: TGCGCCAGCAGCCTCCCCCAGTTCTTC; cdr3_aa: CASSLPQFF; d_call: .; j_call: TRBJ2-1; clone_size: .; v_call: TRBV5-1
cdr3_nt: TGTGCCAGCAGCGCCAGAACAGGGGCCGGGGAGCTGTTTTTT; cdr3_aa: CASSARTGAGELFF; d_call: TRBD1; j_call: TRBJ2-2; clone_size: once; v_call: TRBV9
cdr3_nt: TGTGCCTGGAGTGCCACTCACAGGGCAGATACGCAGTATTTT; cdr3_aa: CAWSATHRADTQYF; d_call: .; j_call: TRBJ2-3; clone_size: few; v_call: TRBV30